This paragraph reports one TCR beta chain. Its antigen is undetermined. This sample was taken from a study of cytomegalovirus exposure and HLA in healthy donors. Study at large: Early release data held some 79 million unique TCRs from HLA-typed donors. Study-wide results and limits: Later, TCR association rates were found to vary by HLA locus, highest for DRB1 and lowest for HLA-C.

With 60 Vbeta and 13 Jbeta primers, the PCR was carried out. Produced via immunoSEQ multiplex PCR; TCRdb's table is partial and in-frame only. In the table there are some 120,000 clones, 55% to 75% of which are singletons. Input material: PBMCs. The receptor was derived from a man aged 30 to 39 in good health and CMV-seropositive.

This CDR3 is CASSLFFGGNQPQHF. CDR3 DNA sequence: TGTGCCAGCAGCTTGTTTTTCGGAGGAAATCAGCCCCAGCATTTT. The chain recombines TRBV5-5 with TRBJ1-5; D is ambiguous. Germline V gene data show CDR1 as SGHKS and CDR2 as YYEKEE (reference sequence). The V end was cut by 1 base, the J end by 4 bases, with 12 bases between. The CDR3 is made up of 15 amino acids. Drawing the rest from reference TRBV5-5 and TRBJ1-5, the complete variable domain is DAGVTQSPTHLIKTRGQQVTLRCSPISGHKSVSWYQQVLGQGPQFIFQYYEKEERGRGNFPDRFSARQFPNYSSELNVNALLLGDSALYLCASSLFFGGNQPQHFGDGTRLSIL.